This paragraph covers one T cell receptor beta chain sequence. The antigen is undetermined. This sample was included in a study of shared clonotypes between healthy human individuals. Study results and caveats: Rarefaction revealed incomplete sorted-subset sequencing despite large depth.

The CDR3 has 16 amino acids. Looked up from germline, CDR1 is MNHNY and CDR2 is SVGAGI (reference sequence). Measured with immunoSEQ multiplex PCR; TCRdb has only the in-frame clones, and not every one. Counted here are about 960,000 clones, around 80% occurring once; the ten biggest clones make up around 1.4%. This rearrangement joins TRBV6-6 to TRBJ2-5, with a possible D match to TRBD1 (6 bases). The tail of the sequence fits TRBJ2-7 better, so the J call may be wrong. This sequence originates from a man aged 18 to 30 in good health. Sequencing input: memory CD4+ T cells sorted from blood. The subset here: CD45RA-negative fraction. The chain's CDR3 is CASSSPDRLRDYEQYF. In nucleotides, the CDR3 is TGTGCCAGCAGTTCCCCAGACAGGCTAAGGGACTACGAGCAGTACTTC.